Listed below are T cell receptor beta chains from one sample, sequenced in a study of cytotoxic CD8 clonotypes in ibrutinib-treated CLL. Sequencing used immunoSEQ multiplex PCR; TCRdb keeps in-frame clones, though not all of them. The sample holds about 200,000 clones, more than 70% seen once. Sequencing was performed on PBMCs, taken after 12 months of ibrutinib treatment. The receptors were sampled from a human donor with chronic lymphocytic leukemia. CDR3s include the opening cysteine and the closing phenylalanine or tryptophan. The order of the fields is clone size, J gene, D gene, V gene, CDR3 protein, CDR3 DNA. A D gene is named only where the DNA matches it firmly. Clone size appears in some rows only: once, few, many, or a class for an expanded clone.

NA TRBJ2-7 TRBD1 TRBV19 CASSTTGAWGEQYF TGTGCCAGTAGTACCACAGGGGCCTGGGGGGAGCAGTACTTC
NA TRBJ2-7 NA TRBV6-5 CASSYTPDSYEQYF TGTGCCAGCAGTTACACCCCGGACAGCTACGAGCAGTACTTC
once TRBJ2-1 TRBD2 TRBV18 CASSPSGRGLNNEQFF TGTGCCAGCTCACCTAGCGGGAGGGGACTTAACAATGAGCAGTTCTTC
NA TRBJ1-5 NA TRBV19 CASSTFSNQPQHF TGTGCCAGTAGTACGTTTAGCAATCAGCCCCAGCATTTT
once TRBJ1-4 NA TRBV7-9 CASTQRGSPTNEKLFF TGTGCCAGCACCCAACGGGGGTCACCAACTAATGAAAAACTGTTTTTT
NA TRBJ2-5 NA TRBV2 CASTNNGGRETQYF TGTGCCAGCACCAATAATGGGGGGAGGGAGACCCAGTACTTC
NA TRBJ2-5 NA TRBV11-3 CASSNPSGFQETQYF TGTGCCAGCAGCAACCCGTCAGGGTTCCAAGAGACCCAGTACTTC
NA TRBJ1-5 NA TRBV28 CASRALGRFYYSNQPQHF TGTGCCAGCAGGGCACTTGGACGTTTTTATTATAGCAATCAGCCCCAGCATTTT
NA TRBJ2-3 TRBD2 TRBV10-2 CASSEGLARADTQYF TGCGCCAGCAGTGAAGGACTAGCGAGGGCAGATACGCAGTATTTT
NA TRBJ2-5 NA TRBV11-2 CASSLDLWGKETQYF TGTGCCAGCAGCTTAGATCTTTGGGGTAAAGAGACCCAGTACTTC
NA TRBJ2-7 TRBD2 TRBV6-5 CASRLSGTRYEQYF TGTGCCAGCAGACTTTCCGGGACTAGATACGAGCAGTACTTC
few TRBJ2-7 NA TRBV27 CASGYRGGIYEQYF TGTGCCAGCGGTTATAGGGGGGGGATTTACGAGCAGTACTTC
NA TRBJ2-6 NA TRBV2 CASSPPGAGANVLTF TGTGCCAGCAGCCCTCCTGGGGCTGGGGCCAACGTCCTGACTTTC
NA TRBJ2-1 NA TRBV9 CASSAGGTSYGNEQFF TGTGCCAGCAGCGCCGGCGGCACCTCATATGGGAATGAGCAGTTCTTC
NA TRBJ1-5 NA TRBV27 CASSVTGNQPQHF TGTGCCAGCAGTGTAACAGGGAATCAGCCCCAGCATTTT
once TRBJ2-5 NA TRBV6-5 CASSYEAQETQYF TGTGCCAGCAGTTACGAGGCCCAAGAGACCCAGTACTTC
NA TRBJ1-2 NA TRBV21-1 CASSRDGDGYTF TGTGCCAGCAGCAGGGACGGCGATGGCTACACCTTC
NA TRBJ1-2 NA TRBV27 CASSSVKYLYGYTF TGTGCCAGCAGTTCGGTGAAGTACCTTTATGGCTACACCTTC
NA TRBJ1-4 NA TRBV6-1 CASRIGTDDNEKLFF TGTGCCAGCAGGATAGGGACCGATGATAATGAAAAACTGTTTTTT
NA TRBJ2-7 NA TRBV30 CAWTSVDRFYEQYF TGTGCCTGGACCTCTGTAGATCGGTTTTACGAGCAGTACTTC
NA TRBJ1-2 NA TRBV7-9 CASSDSITPFNYGYTF TGTGCCAGCAGCGACTCTATCACCCCATTTAACTATGGCTACACCTTC
NA TRBJ2-3 NA TRBV5-1 CANALGRDPSTDTQYF TGCGCCAACGCTCTAGGGCGAGATCCTAGCACAGATACGCAGTATTTT
NA TRBJ1-2 TRBD1 TRBV28 CASRSQLRTGAYGYTF TGTGCCAGCAGATCCCAACTCCGGACAGGGGCCTATGGCTACACCTTC
NA TRBJ1-1 NA TRBV7-3 CASSLIGGSSGTEAFF TGTGCCAGCAGCTTAATTGGGGGGAGTTCAGGGACTGAAGCTTTCTTT
NA TRBJ2-7 NA TRBV7-9 CASSLGVSGYEQYF TGTGCCAGCAGCTTAGGGGTTAGCGGCTACGAGCAGTACTTC
NA TRBJ2-3 NA TRBV5-1 CASSLVRNRDVQYF TGCGCCAGCAGCTTAGTACGCAACAGGGATGTGCAGTATTTT